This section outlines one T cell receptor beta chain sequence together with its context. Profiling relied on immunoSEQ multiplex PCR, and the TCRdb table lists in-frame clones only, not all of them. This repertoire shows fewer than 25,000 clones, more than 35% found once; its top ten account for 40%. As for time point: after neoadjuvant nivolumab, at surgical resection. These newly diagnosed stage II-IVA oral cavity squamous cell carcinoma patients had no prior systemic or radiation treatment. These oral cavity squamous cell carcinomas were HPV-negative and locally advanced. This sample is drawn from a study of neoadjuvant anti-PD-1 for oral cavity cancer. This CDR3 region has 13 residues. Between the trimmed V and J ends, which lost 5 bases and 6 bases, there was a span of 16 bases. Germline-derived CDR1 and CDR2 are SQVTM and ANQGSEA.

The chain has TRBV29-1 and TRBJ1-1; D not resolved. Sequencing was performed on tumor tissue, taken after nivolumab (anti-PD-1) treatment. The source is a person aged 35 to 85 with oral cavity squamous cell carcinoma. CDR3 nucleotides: TGCAGCGTTCAGAGGGAGATTTTCTCTGAAGCTTTCTTT. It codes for CSVQREIFSEAFF. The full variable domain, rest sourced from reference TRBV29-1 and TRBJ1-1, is SAVISQKPSRDICQRGTSLTIQCQVDSQVTMMFWYRQQPGQSLTLIATANQGSEATYESGFVIDKFPISRPNLTFSTLTVSNMSPEDSSIYLCSVQREIFSEAFFGQGTRLTVV.